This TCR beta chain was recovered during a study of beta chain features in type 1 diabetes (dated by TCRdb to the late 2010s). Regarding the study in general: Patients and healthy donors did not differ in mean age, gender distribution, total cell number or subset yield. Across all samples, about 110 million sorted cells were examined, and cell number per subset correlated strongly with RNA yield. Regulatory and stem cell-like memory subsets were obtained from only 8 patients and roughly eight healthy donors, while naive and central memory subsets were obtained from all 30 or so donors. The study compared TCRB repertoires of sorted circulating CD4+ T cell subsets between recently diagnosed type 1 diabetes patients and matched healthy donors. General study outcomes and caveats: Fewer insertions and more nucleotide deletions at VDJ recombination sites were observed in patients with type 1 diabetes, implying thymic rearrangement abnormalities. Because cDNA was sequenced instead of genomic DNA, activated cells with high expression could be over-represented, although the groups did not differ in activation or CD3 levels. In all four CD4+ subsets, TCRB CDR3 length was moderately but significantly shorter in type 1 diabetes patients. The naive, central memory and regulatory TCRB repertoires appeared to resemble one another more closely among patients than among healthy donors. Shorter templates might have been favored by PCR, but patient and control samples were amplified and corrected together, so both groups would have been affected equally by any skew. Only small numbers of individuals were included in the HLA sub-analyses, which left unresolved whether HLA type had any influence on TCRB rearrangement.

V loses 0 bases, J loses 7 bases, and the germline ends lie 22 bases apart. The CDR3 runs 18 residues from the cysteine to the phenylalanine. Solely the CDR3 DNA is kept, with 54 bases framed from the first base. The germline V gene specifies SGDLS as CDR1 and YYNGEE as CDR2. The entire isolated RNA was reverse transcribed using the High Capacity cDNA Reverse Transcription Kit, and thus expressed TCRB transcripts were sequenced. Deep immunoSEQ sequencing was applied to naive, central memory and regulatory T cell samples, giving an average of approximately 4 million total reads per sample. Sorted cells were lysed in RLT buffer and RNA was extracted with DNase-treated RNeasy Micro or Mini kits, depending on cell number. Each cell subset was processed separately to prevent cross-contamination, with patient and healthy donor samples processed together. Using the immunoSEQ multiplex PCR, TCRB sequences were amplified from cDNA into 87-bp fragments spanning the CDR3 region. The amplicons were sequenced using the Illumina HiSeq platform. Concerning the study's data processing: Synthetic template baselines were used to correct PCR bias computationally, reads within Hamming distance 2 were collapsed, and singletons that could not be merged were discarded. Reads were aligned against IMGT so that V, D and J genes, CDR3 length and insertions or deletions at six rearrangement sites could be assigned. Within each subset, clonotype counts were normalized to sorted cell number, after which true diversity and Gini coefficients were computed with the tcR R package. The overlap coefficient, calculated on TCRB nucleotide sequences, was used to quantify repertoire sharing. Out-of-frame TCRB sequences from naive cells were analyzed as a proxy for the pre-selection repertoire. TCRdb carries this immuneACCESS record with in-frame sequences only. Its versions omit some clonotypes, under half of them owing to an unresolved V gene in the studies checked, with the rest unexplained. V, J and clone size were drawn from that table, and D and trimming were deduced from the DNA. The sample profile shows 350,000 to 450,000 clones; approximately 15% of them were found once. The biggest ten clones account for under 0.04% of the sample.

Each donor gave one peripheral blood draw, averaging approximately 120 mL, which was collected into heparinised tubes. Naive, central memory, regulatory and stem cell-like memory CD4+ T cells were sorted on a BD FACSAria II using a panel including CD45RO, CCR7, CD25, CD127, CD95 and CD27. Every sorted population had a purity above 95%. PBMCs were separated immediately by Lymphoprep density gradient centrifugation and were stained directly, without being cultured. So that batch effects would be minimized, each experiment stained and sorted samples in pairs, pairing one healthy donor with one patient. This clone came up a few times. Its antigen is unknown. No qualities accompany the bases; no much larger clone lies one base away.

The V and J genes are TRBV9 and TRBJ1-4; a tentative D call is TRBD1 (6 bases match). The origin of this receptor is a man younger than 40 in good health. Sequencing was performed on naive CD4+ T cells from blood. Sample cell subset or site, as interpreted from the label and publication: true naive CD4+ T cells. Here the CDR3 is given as CASSVAVSRGELSEKLFF. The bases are TGTGCCAGCAGCGTAGCGGTGTCGAGGGGGGAGCTATCTGAAAAACTGTTTTTT. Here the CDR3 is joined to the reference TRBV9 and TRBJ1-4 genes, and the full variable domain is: DSGVTQTPKHLITATGQRVTLRCSPRSGDLSVYWYQQSLDQGLQFLIQYYNGEERAKGNILERFSAQQFPDLHSELNLSSLELGDSALYFCASSVAVSRGELSEKLFFGSGTQLSVL.